One and the same sample provided the 19 T cell receptor beta chains below, sequenced in a study of cytomegalovirus exposure and HLA in healthy donors. The PCR ran on 60 Vbeta and 13 Jbeta primers. Libraries were prepared by immunoSEQ multiplex PCR; TCRdb keeps only in-frame clonotypes and omits some of them. The table gives some 83,000 clones; the top ten clones make up 1.1% of it. The specimen sequenced was PBMCs. The source is a woman aged 25-40 years in good health and CMV-seronegative.

This chain's CDR3 is CASSPRASGSLTYNEQFF. In nucleotides, the CDR3 is TGTGCCAGCAGCCCTAGGGCTAGCGGGAGCCTCACCTACAATGAGCAGTTCTTC. The rearrangement joins TRBV7-8 to TRBJ2-1, with 10 bases fitting TRBD2. This CDR3 region has 18 residues. CDR1 is SGHVS, CDR2 FQNEAQ, per germline. Losses at the gene ends were 5 bases for V and 2 bases for J; bases not matched to a gene: 12. The whole variable domain, remainder taken from reference TRBV7-8 and TRBJ2-1, is GAGVSQSPRYKVAKRGQDVALRCDPISGHVSLFWYQQALGQGPEFLTYFQNEAQLDKSGLPSDRFFAERPEGSVSTLKIQRTQQEDSAVYLCASSPRASGSLTYNEQFFGPGTRLTVL.

The rearrangement uses TRBV14 and TRBJ2-3; TRBD2 matches at 7 bases. Per the germline V gene, CDR1 is SGHDN and CDR2 is FVKESK. The CDR3 is 13 residues long. After removal of 4 bases from V and 6 bases from J, the junction contained 4 bases not matched to a gene. CDR3 DNA sequence: TGTGCCAGCAGCCGCGTACTAGCGGATACGCAGTATTTT. Residues: CASSRVLADTQYF.

This chain links TRBV6-1 with TRBJ2-7; 8 bases match TRBD2. With V trimmed by 2 bases and J by 0 bases, 3 bases remained unmatched. Germline V CDR1 and CDR2: MNHNS, SASEGT. The CDR3 is made up of 15 amino acids. In DNA, the CDR3 is TGTGCCAGCAGTGAACGGCGGGAGGCCTCCTACGAGCAGTACTTC. It encodes CASSERREASYEQYF.

The chain employs TRBV4-2 and TRBJ2-5; 8 nucleotides agree with TRBD2. The CDR3 contains 19 residues. V lost 1 base to trimming and J lost 0 bases; unmatched junction nucleotides: 13. Germline V gives CDR1 LGHNA, CDR2 YNFKEQ. The CDR3: CASSQAEESGGWYQETQYF. CDR3 DNA: TGTGCCAGCAGCCAAGCCGAGGAGAGCGGGGGATGGTACCAAGAGACCCAGTACTTC.

V and J are TRBV19 and TRBJ1-5; the D gene is possibly TRBD1 (6 bases). This CDR3 has 15 residues. Germline V gene sequence: CDR1 LNHDA, CDR2 SQIVND (reference sequence). V was cut by 9 bases and J by 2 bases, with 17 bases left in between. DNA for the CDR3: TGTGCCAGCCACTCCGGGACAAGGGGCAATCAGCCCCAGCATTTT. As protein: CASHSGTRGNQPQHF.

V and J are TRBV6-5 and TRBJ1-5; 7 positions match TRBD1. Germline CDR1 reads MNHEY; CDR2 reads SVGAGI. The CDR3 sequence is 13 residues long. Trimming at V came to 6 bases and at J to 7 bases, leaving 6 bases not matched to a gene. This CDR3 is CASRTGVGQPQHF. CDR3 in DNA: TGTGCCAGCAGAACAGGGGTAGGGCAGCCCCAGCATTTT.

The chain is built from TRBV11-1 and TRBJ2-7, with TRBD1 identical over 7 bases. This CDR3 is 15 amino acids long. Germline values: CDR1 SGHAT, CDR2 FQDESV (reference sequence). J was trimmed by 6 bases and V by 0 bases; bases with no gene match: 8. The CDR3 nucleotides read TGTGCCAGCAGCTTAGCGCCGAGACAGGGCTCCGAGCAGTACTTC. This translates into CASSLAPRQGSEQYF.

The chain couples TRBV7-2 to TRBJ1-5, with D unclear. Germline V gives CDR1 SGHTA, CDR2 FQGNSA. V lost 1 base to trimming and J lost 6 bases, with 7 bases between them. The CDR3 is made up of 13 amino acids. The CDR3, as DNA: TGTGCCAGCAGCTTAGGAGTGGTTCAGCCCCAGCATTTT. Translating it yields CASSLGVVQPQHF.

The chain combines TRBV18 with TRBJ2-7; TRBD1 matches at 8 bases. V shed 4 bases, J shed 4 bases, and the junction held 3 bases outside the gene matches. This CDR3 region has 13 residues. Germline CDR1 reads KGHSH; CDR2 reads LQKENI. The CDR3 DNA reads TGTGCCAGCTCACGGGACAGGAGTTACGAGCAGTACTTC. Protein sequence: CASSRDRSYEQYF. The full variable domain, completed using reference TRBV18 and TRBJ2-7, is NAGVMQNPRHLVRRRGQEARLRCSPMKGHSHVYWYRQLPEEGLKFMVYLQKENIIDESGMPKERFSAEFPKEGPSILRIQQVVRGDSAAYFCASSRDRSYEQYFGPGTRLTVT.

CDR3 sequence: CASSLGANTEAFF. The CDR3 DNA follows: TGCGCCAGCAGCCTAGGGGCGAACACTGAAGCTTTCTTT. V and J are TRBV4-1 and TRBJ1-1; D possibly corresponds to TRBD1 (5 bases). CDR1 is MGHRA and CDR2 is YSYEKL in the germline V gene. The CDR3 extends over 13 amino acids. Trimming took off 4 bases at V and 1 base at J, with 7 bases between the two ends.

The chain joins TRBV6-6 to TRBJ2-7; 10 nucleotides agree with TRBD1. CDR3 length equals 15 residues. Unmatched junction bases numbered 4, after V lost 2 bases and J lost 3 bases. Germline CDR1 MNHNY, CDR2 SVGAGI (reference sequence). This CDR3 is CASSYLGQGSYEQYF. As DNA, the CDR3 is TGTGCCAGCAGTTACCTGGGACAGGGGAGCTACGAGCAGTACTTC.

This rearrangement joins TRBV6-1 to TRBJ2-6, with TRBD1 identical over 7 bases. The CDR3 contains 17 residues. With 3 bases clipped from V and 1 base from J, the junction kept 6 bases outside the gene matches. Germline lookup yields CDR1 MNHNS and CDR2 SASEGT. The CDR3, as DNA: TGTGCCAGCAGTGAGAACAGGGGTTTTTCTGGGGCCAACGTCCTGACTTTC. Translation: CASSENRGFSGANVLTF.

The chain employs TRBV6-6 and TRBJ2-7, with 7 bases that match TRBD1. CDR3 length equals 14 residues. V was clipped by 0 bases and J by 3 bases; unmatched bases: 2. Germline assignment: CDR1 MNHNY and CDR2 SVGAGI (reference sequence). The CDR3 here is CASSYSQGDYEQYF. CDR3 nucleotides: TGTGCCAGCAGTTACTCGCAGGGGGACTACGAGCAGTACTTC.

The chain has TRBV6-1 and TRBJ2-7; 9 bases map to TRBD1. The CDR3 is 12 residues long. Germline CDR1 MNHNS, CDR2 SASEGT. Losses at the gene ends were 10 bases for V and 3 bases for J; bases not matched to a gene: 4. The CDR3 is CATTTGGYEQYF. The CDR3 DNA reads as TGTGCCACCACGACAGGGGGCTACGAGCAGTACTTC.

Of note for this clone: The junction and the germline gene differ at one end; a read error may be behind it. The J gene is TRBJ2-1, the V gene TRBV30; no definite D call. Germline CDR1 is GTSNPN and CDR2 is SVGIG (reference sequence). This CDR3 has 14 residues. This chain's CDR3 is CAWSLSSSDNEQFF. The CDR3 DNA is TGTGCCTGGAGTTTATCGAGCTCCGACAATGAGCAGTTCTTC.

Details on this clone: The sample carries other DNA sequences with the same CDR3. The chain is built from TRBV19 and TRBJ1-2; TRBD1 aligns across 10 bases. In germline, CDR1 is LNHDA, CDR2 SQIVND (reference sequence). V gave up 6 bases and J gave up 3 bases; unmatched junction bases: 4. This CDR3 comprises 14 residues. The CDR3 reads CASSPTGGDYGYTF. The CDR3 DNA is TGTGCCAGTAGCCCGACAGGGGGCGACTATGGCTACACCTTC.

The chain joins TRBV19 to TRBJ1-5, with a tentative D call TRBD1 (5 bases). Germline CDR1 LNHDA, CDR2 SQIVND (reference sequence). Trimming took off 5 bases at V and 2 bases at J, with 25 bases between the two ends. This CDR3 region has 19 residues. CDR3 sequence (DNA): TGTGCCAGTAGTCTCACGTCTGGGAACGATTGGGGGGGCAATCAGCCCCAGCATTTT. Translating gives CASSLTSGNDWGGNQPQHF.

This rearrangement joins TRBV30 to TRBJ2-1; D is uncertain. The CDR3 extends over 11 amino acids. Trimming removed 5 bases from V and 4 bases from J, with 6 bases in between. CDR1 is GTSNPN, CDR2 SVGIG, per germline (reference sequence). CDR3 DNA: TGTGCCTGGCGGAGTTACAATGAGCAGTTCTTC. Translating gives CAWRSYNEQFF.

V usage is TRBV9 and J usage is TRBJ2-3; 8 bases map to TRBD2. V lost 4 bases to trimming and J lost 2 bases; unmatched junction nucleotides: 6. Germline CDR1 is SGDLS and CDR2 is YYNGEE. The CDR3 has 15 residues. CDR3 bases: TGTGCCAGCAGCACCCGGGGGGGCTACACAGATACGCAGTATTTT. Residues: CASSTRGGYTDTQYF.